This T cell receptor (beta chain) was obtained from a study of T cell responses to AZD1222 COVID-19 vaccine. Study findings and constraints: Clonal diversity may have been underestimated, and the donors were mostly white British, with more females than males. Epitopes outside B.1.351 and B.1.1.7 mutated regions reportedly drew nearly half of spike TCRs. Two doses of AZD1222 preceded a rise in Spike-specific TCR breadth and depth.

Sequencing was performed with immunoSEQ multiplex PCR; in TCRdb, only in-frame clones are kept and a portion is missing. The table lists about 70,000 clones, 90% of them singletons, with approximately 3.2% in the top ten. This CDR3 is built from 15 residues. Germline CDR1 reads MNHEY; CDR2 reads SVGAGI. V lost 0 bases and J lost 3, with 9 bases in between. On this clone itself: Its specificity is unknown.

Specimen: peripheral blood, collected 28 days after the second AZD1222 dose. This chain joins TRBV6-5 and TRBJ2-1; perhaps TRBD1 as D (6 bases). The receptor was isolated from an adult who received the AZD1222 COVID-19 vaccine. The CDR3 is CASSYSGTSYNEQFF. DNA for the CDR3: TGTGCCAGCAGTTACTCAGGGACAAGCTACAATGAGCAGTTCTTC.